The 23 T cell receptor beta chains below were found in one sample sequenced in a study of T cell responses to AZD1222 COVID-19 vaccine. Libraries were prepared by immunoSEQ multiplex PCR; TCRdb keeps only in-frame clonotypes and omits some of them. The data contain about 68,000 clones, about nine tenths of them singletons. The sequences come from peripheral blood, collected on day 0 of AZD1222 vaccination. All receptors derive from an adult in good health.

The V call is TRBV18, the J call TRBJ1-1, with D hard to call. This CDR3 region has 12 residues. V was trimmed by 6 bases and J by 1 base, leaving 6 bases between them. The V gene's germline CDR1 is KGHSH and CDR2 LQKENI. The CDR3 sequence is CASSPQNTEAFF. The DNA of the CDR3 is TGTGCCAGCTCGCCGCAGAACACTGAAGCTTTCTTT.

This sequence joins TRBV6-6 and TRBJ1-1; D might be TRBD1 (5 bases). Germline CDR1 MNHNY, CDR2 SVGAGI (reference sequence). The V end was cut by 2 bases, the J end by 2 bases, with 12 bases between. This CDR3 contains 15 residues. The chain's CDR3 is CASSYEAGLNTEAFF. Written as DNA, the CDR3 is TGTGCCAGCAGTTACGAGGCAGGGCTTAACACTGAAGCTTTCTTT.

The chain links TRBV28 to TRBJ2-1, with unresolved D. The ends were cut back, 3 bases at V and 0 bases at J, with 12 bases in the middle. Germline CDR1 MDHEN, CDR2 SYDVKM. The CDR3 extends over 16 amino acids. CDR3 nucleotide sequence: TGTGCCAGCAGTTTGGTAGGCGGAAGCTCCTACAATGAGCAGTTCTTC. Its protein is CASSLVGGSSYNEQFF.

This clone appeared once. The chain combines TRBV29-1 with TRBJ2-1; TRBD1 agrees at 8 bases. The J segment lost 5 bases and the V segment lost 7 bases, leaving 10 bases of the junction unmatched. Germline V gives CDR1 SQVTM, CDR2 ANQGSEA. CDR3 size: 14 residues. CDR3: CSGRQGRPNNEQFF. CDR3 coding DNA: TGCAGCGGTAGACAGGGGCGGCCCAACAATGAGCAGTTCTTC.

The J gene is TRBJ2-5, the V gene TRBV28, with 7 bases fitting TRBD2. This CDR3 is built from 17 residues. Germline CDR1 reads MDHEN; CDR2 reads SYDVKM. The junction had 13 bases not matched to a gene; V was cut back by 6 bases and J by 0 bases. The CDR3 region is CASRGGKGVRYQETQYF. CDR3 nucleotide sequence: TGTGCCAGCAGGGGAGGGAAGGGAGTAAGATACCAAGAGACCCAGTACTTC.

The genes are TRBV15 and TRBJ2-3, with D hard to call. Germline-derived CDR1 and CDR2 are LNHNV and YYDKDF (reference sequence). Trimming stripped 0 bases from V and 2 bases from J, with 6 bases between. This CDR3 has 14 amino acids. The CDR3 region has the DNA TGTGCCACCAGCAGAGATGCAGTCACAGATACGCAGTATTTT. It codes for CATSRDAVTDTQYF.

This clone was detected only once. V is TRBV5-1 and J is TRBJ2-5, with 8 positions matching TRBD2. Germline V gene data show CDR1 as SGHRS and CDR2 as YFSETQ. V lost 3 bases and J lost 0; bases outside the gene matches: 4. CDR3 length equals 15 residues. This CDR3 is CASSSASGYQETQYF. CDR3 DNA sequence: TGCGCCAGCAGCTCTGCTAGCGGGTACCAAGAGACCCAGTACTTC.

This clone occurred once. The J gene is TRBJ1-1, the V gene TRBV14, with D unclear. This CDR3 spans 13 amino acids. Germline lookup yields CDR1 SGHDN and CDR2 FVKESK. V was cut by 5 bases and J by 0 bases, with 7 bases left in between. The CDR3 loop reads CASSFIMNTEAFF. The CDR3 bases are TGTGCCAGCAGCTTCATAATGAACACTGAAGCTTTCTTT.

V is TRBV29-1 and J is TRBJ1-1; D gene uncertain. Germline V gene lookup returns CDR1 SQVTM and CDR2 ANQGSEA. The CDR3 runs 13 residues. Trimming stripped 1 base from V and 2 bases from J, with 8 bases between. The CDR3 sequence is CSVEGGFNTEAFF. CDR3 sequence (DNA): TGCAGCGTTGAAGGTGGGTTCAACACTGAAGCTTTCTTT.

The chain employs TRBV4-1 and TRBJ1-4; D is uncertain. The CDR3 extends over 17 amino acids. Germline V CDR1 and CDR2: MGHRA, YSYEKL. V lost 2 bases to trimming and J lost 2 bases, with 15 bases between them. DNA for the CDR3: TGCGCCAGCAGCCAACGACTGCTCCTGCCGACTAATGAAAAACTGTTTTTT. Translating gives CASSQRLLLPTNEKLFF.

The chain combines TRBV7-9 with TRBJ2-7, with unresolved D. The V gene lost 3 bases and the J gene lost 5 bases, with 8 bases spanning the gap. Germline-derived CDR1 and CDR2 are SEHNR and FQNEAQ (reference sequence). The CDR3 has 12 residues. This chain's CDR3 is CASSFLADEQYF. For the CDR3, the DNA is TGTGCCAGCAGCTTTTTAGCCGACGAGCAGTACTTC.

The chain carries TRBV19 and TRBJ1-5, with 8 bases fitting TRBD1. CDR3 length: 16 amino acids. J was trimmed by 2 bases and V by 3 bases; bases with no gene match: 6. Germline V gene data show CDR1 as LNHDA and CDR2 as SQIVND (reference sequence). CDR3 bases: TGTGCCAGTAGTATTAGGACAGGGCGCGGCAATCAGCCCCAGCATTTT. This sequence encodes CASSIRTGRGNQPQHF.

This chain links TRBV7-3 with TRBJ2-3; the D gene is possibly TRBD1 (6 bases). The CDR3 is made up of 13 amino acids. CDR1 and CDR2 from the germline V gene are SGHTA and FQGTGA. V lost 2 bases to trimming and J lost 6 bases, with 9 bases between them. The CDR3 protein is CASSLLGADTQYF. Written as DNA, the CDR3 is TGTGCCAGCAGCTTATTGGGGGCGGATACGCAGTATTTT.

The table lists this clone with a count of one. The rearrangement uses TRBV10-3 and TRBJ1-1; D remains ambiguous. This CDR3 contains 12 residues. Trimming stripped 0 bases from V and 7 bases from J, with 6 bases between. CDR1 and CDR2 (germline): ENHRY, SYGVKD. The CDR3, as DNA: TGTGCCATCAGTGAGTCGACGGGTGAAGCTTTCTTT. Translation: CAISESTGEAFF.

The J gene is TRBJ2-5, the V gene TRBV2, with D possibly TRBD2 on 7 matching bases. The CDR3 spans 15 residues. Trimming removed 5 bases from V and 5 bases from J, with 18 bases in between. The germline V gene encodes CDR1 SNHLY and CDR2 FYNNEI. CDR3 amino acids: CASSRPAGAQETQYF. CDR3 coding DNA: TGTGCCAGCAGTAGGCCGGCGGGGGCCCAGGAGACCCAGTACTTC.

CDR3 nucleotide sequence: TGTGCCAGCAGTGAAAGTACGGTTGCTAACTATGGCTACACCTTC. It is translated as CASSESTVANYGYTF. The chain combines TRBV6-1 with TRBJ1-2; unclear D gene. CDR3 length equals 15 residues. Between the trimmed V and J ends, which lost 2 bases and 0 bases, there was a span of 10 bases. Germline loops: CDR1 MNHNS, CDR2 SASEGT.

The V and J genes are TRBV20-1 and TRBJ1-6; D is uncertain. Trimming shortened V by 4 bases and J by 13 bases, and 2 bases separated the two germline ends. This CDR3 comprises 8 residues. Germline V gene data show CDR1 as DFQATT and CDR2 as SNEGSKA (reference sequence). This chain's CDR3 is CSATPLHF. For the CDR3, the DNA is TGCAGTGCTACCCCCCTCCACTTT.

The rearrangement links TRBV4-1 to TRBJ1-2, with D possibly being TRBD1 (5 bases). Between the trimmed V and J ends, which lost 0 bases and 7 bases, there was a span of 6 bases. This CDR3 has 12 residues. Germline CDR1 is MGHRA and CDR2 is YSYEKL. CDR3 sequence (DNA): TGCGCCAGCAGCCAAGAGGGGCTTGGCTACACCTTC. Translation gives CASSQEGLGYTF.

This clone was seen only once. The rearrangement links TRBV6-5 to TRBJ1-2; no clear D gene. V was pared by 6 bases and J by 3 bases, with 14 bases between. The CDR3 covers 14 residues. CDR1 and CDR2 (germline): MNHEY, SVGAGI. The CDR3 loop reads CASRTPRRYYGYTF. CDR3 DNA: TGTGCCAGCAGGACCCCCAGGAGGTACTATGGCTACACCTTC.

The CDR3 DNA sequence: TGTGCCAGCAGCTCGGCGACGATAAGCACAGATACGCAGTATTTT. Translation gives CASSSATISTDTQYF. The genes are TRBV14 and TRBJ2-3, with no clear D. The ends were cut back, 5 bases at V and 0 bases at J, with 12 bases in the middle. The length of the CDR3 is 15 residues. Germline loops: CDR1 SGHDN, CDR2 FVKESK.

This chain uses TRBV6-6 with TRBJ2-3; D not resolved. Germline loops: CDR1 MNHNY, CDR2 SVGAGI (reference sequence). The CDR3 length is 15 residues. V lost 5 bases and J 5 bases, leaving 17 bases between the germline ends. The CDR3 bases are TGTGCCAGCAGTCTTAGGACCGGGCCTATAGATACGCAGTATTTT. It encodes CASSLRTGPIDTQYF.

This rearrangement joins TRBV28 to TRBJ1-2, with D possibly TRBD1 on 6 matching bases. The germline V and J ends were trimmed by 7 bases and 2 bases, with 17 bases remaining between them. Germline assignment: CDR1 MDHEN and CDR2 SYDVKM. The CDR3 contains 15 residues. CDR3 DNA sequence: TGTGCCAGCATCCCAGAGCGAACAGGGAACTATGGCTACACCTTC. It codes for CASIPERTGNYGYTF.

This sequence joins TRBV5-1 and TRBJ1-1, with D possibly TRBD1 on 6 matching bases. V lost 6 bases to trimming and J lost 1 base, with 25 bases between them. Germline V CDR1 and CDR2: SGHRS, YFSETQ. The CDR3 spans 18 residues. In nucleotides, the CDR3 is TGCGCCAGCACTAGGACCCTCGGTGAGGGGGGTCAGAACACTGAAGCTTTCTTT. It is translated as CASTRTLGEGGQNTEAFF.